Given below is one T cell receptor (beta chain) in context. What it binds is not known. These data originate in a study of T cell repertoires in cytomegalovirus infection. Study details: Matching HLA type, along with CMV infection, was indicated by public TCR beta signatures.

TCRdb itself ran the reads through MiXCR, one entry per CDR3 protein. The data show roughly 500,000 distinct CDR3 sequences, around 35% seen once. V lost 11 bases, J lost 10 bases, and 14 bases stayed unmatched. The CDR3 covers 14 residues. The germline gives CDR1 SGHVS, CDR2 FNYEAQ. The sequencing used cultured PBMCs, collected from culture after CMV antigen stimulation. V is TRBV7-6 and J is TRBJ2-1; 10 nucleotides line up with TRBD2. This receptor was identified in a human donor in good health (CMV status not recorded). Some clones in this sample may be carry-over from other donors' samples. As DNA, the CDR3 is TGTGCCTGCGGCTCCGGGACTAGCGTGACGGAGCAGTTCTTC. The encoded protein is CACGSGTSVTEQFF.